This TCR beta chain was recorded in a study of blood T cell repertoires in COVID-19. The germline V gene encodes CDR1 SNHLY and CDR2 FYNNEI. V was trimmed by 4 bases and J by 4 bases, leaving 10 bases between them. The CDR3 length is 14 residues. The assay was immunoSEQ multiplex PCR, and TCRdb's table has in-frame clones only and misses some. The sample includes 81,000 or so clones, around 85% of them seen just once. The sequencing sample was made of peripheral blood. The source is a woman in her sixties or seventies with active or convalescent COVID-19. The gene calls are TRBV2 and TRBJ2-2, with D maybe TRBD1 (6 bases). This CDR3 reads CASSGGQITGELFF. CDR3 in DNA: TGTGCCAGCAGTGGGGGACAAATCACCGGGGAGCTGTTTTTT.